This T cell receptor beta chain was sequenced in a study of memory B cells and T cells in multiple sclerosis. As for this clone: The target antigen is unknown.

CFSE-dim autoproliferating and CFSE-high non-proliferating T cells from unstimulated culture were sequenced separately. Pooled replicate wells came from approximately 51 million CFSE-labeled PBMCs cultured 7 days without stimulus. The assay was immunoSEQ multiplex PCR, and TCRdb's table has in-frame clones only and misses some. The sample has approximately 32,000 clones; 86% are singletons. Trimming removed 10 bases from V and 0 bases from J, with 15 bases in between. The CDR3 length is 14 residues. Germline-derived CDR1 and CDR2 are MNHNS and SASEGT. Sequencing input: PBMCs from blood kept in culture. The sequence derives from a human donor with multiple sclerosis. The chain is built from TRBV6-1 and TRBJ1-1; TRBD1 might be the D (5 bases). CDR3 nucleotide sequence: TGTGCCACGGGCCTGGGGCTGTTGAACACTGAAGCTTTCTTT. Protein product: CATGLGLLNTEAFF.